This T cell receptor beta chain was found in a study of tumor-infiltrating lymphocytes in localized non-small cell lung cancer. Findings and caveats of the study: Different pieces of the same tissue went to different assays, confounding technical variation with intratumor heterogeneity. TCRbeta sequencing showed higher T cell infiltration in tumors than uninvolved lung.

Profiled with immunoSEQ multiplex PCR; TCRdb holds only in-frame clones, not every one. This table has 14,000 to 15,000 clones, more than 80% appearing once. Germline values: CDR1 MGHRA, CDR2 YSYEKL. The CDR3 is 16 residues long. V lost 4 bases and J 0 bases, leaving 12 bases between the germline ends. Notes on this clone: Its antigen remains unknown.

Sequenced sample: lung tumor tissue. The TCR originated in a human donor with non-small cell lung cancer. The rearrangement uses TRBV4-1 and TRBJ1-4; possibly TRBD1 for D (6 bases). CDR3 DNA sequence: TGCGCCAGCAGCCTCAATGGGGGCGCAACTAATGAAAAACTGTTTTTT. This codes for CASSLNGGATNEKLFF.